The clone carrying this TCR beta chain has at least ten counts. Losses at the gene ends were 3 bases for V and 0 bases for J; bases not matched to a gene: 4. Germline V CDR1 and CDR2: LNHDA, SQIVND (reference sequence). This CDR3 has 16 residues. As processed by the authors: A classifier of distant metastasis in papillary thyroid cancer was built from CDR3 differences (across clinicopathological groups). With MiXCR, TCRdb called clones anew from the PCR reads. These V and J calls originate from TCRdb's pipeline instead of the authors' own analysis. Of about 32,000 clones listed, roughly 6.8% are singletons. The data are from a study of metastatic and nonmetastatic thyroid tumors. Study-wide context: Malignant thyroid and benign thyroid patients provided blood and tumor or nodule tissue whose repertoires were compared.

Patients underwent thyroid surgery, and none had received any treatment before it. The receptor's source is a female donor with papillary thyroid cancer or a benign thyroid nodule (not recorded which). Some clones in this sample may be carry-over from other donors' samples. Input material: blood. The V call is TRBV19, the J call TRBJ2-4; 8 bases agree with TRBD2. This CDR3 reads CASSIGAGVAKNIQYF. The CDR3 bases are TGTGCCAGTAGTATCGGAGCGGGAGTAGCCAAAAACATTCAGTACTTC.